This T cell receptor beta chain was captured in a study of T-cell reconstitution after alpha-beta-depleted transplantation in children. This clonotype appeared many times. It was with unique molecular identifiers that the TCRbeta library was prepared. TCRdb passed the PCR reads through MiXCR, listing each CDR3 protein once. The table records 280,000 or so distinct CDR3 sequences, about 9.9% of them present only once. The germline CDR1 and CDR2 sequences are LNHNV and YYDKDF (reference sequence). The CDR3 has 15 amino acids. With 0 bases removed from V and 7 bases from J, the gap between germline ends came to 13 bases.

The chain employs TRBV15 and TRBJ2-1, with unresolved D. The TCR sequence derives from a male patient aged 2 to 9 who had a stem cell transplant for chronic granulomatous disease, so the T cells may come from the graft donor. This material consisted of peripheral blood, taken 180 days after TCRalphabeta/CD19-depleted stem cell transplant. CDR3 DNA sequence: TGTGCCACCAGCAGAGATAATTTTGGGCGTAATGAGCAGTTCTTC. Protein product: CATSRDNFGRNEQFF.